Below, 32 T cell receptor beta chains from the same sample are listed, as sequenced in a study of cytomegalovirus exposure and HLA in healthy donors. Both 60 Vbeta primers and 13 Jbeta primers went into the PCR. Sequencing was performed with immunoSEQ multiplex PCR; in TCRdb, only in-frame clones are kept and a portion is missing. The sample lists about 160,000 clones, about four fifths seen once, with roughly 7.6% in the top ten. Specimen: PBMCs. The receptors shown here come from a woman in her 30s in good health and CMV-seropositive.

This clone was found a few times. This chain connects TRBV5-4 to TRBJ2-1; D not certain. CDR1 SGHNT and CDR2 YYREEE come from the germline V gene (reference sequence). The CDR3 is 14 residues long. Deletions cut 1 base from V and 3 bases from J, with 8 bases between. DNA of the CDR3: TGTGCCAGCAGCTTGCAGGCAGACTACAATGAGCAGTTCTTC. Translation: CASSLQADYNEQFF.

The chain joins TRBV25-1 to TRBJ2-1; 8 bases are shared with TRBD2. The junction had 16 bases not matched to a gene; V was cut back by 3 bases and J by 6 bases. Germline CDR1 reads MGHDK; CDR2 reads SYGVNS. This CDR3 is 18 amino acids long. CDR3 protein: CASSDPFPLRAGGNEQFF. The DNA of the CDR3 is TGTGCCAGCAGTGACCCGTTTCCGCTCAGGGCGGGGGGCAATGAGCAGTTCTTC.

The gene calls are TRBV5-4 and TRBJ2-1, with D possibly being TRBD2 (6 bases). Germline V gene sequence: CDR1 SGHNT, CDR2 YYREEE (reference sequence). The CDR3 sequence is 17 residues long. Between the trimmed V and J ends, which lost 2 bases and 8 bases, there was a span of 23 bases. CDR3 bases: TGTGCCAGCAGCTTAGGACCCGGGACTTTGTTTTCAGATGAGCAGTTCTTC. Its protein product is CASSLGPGTLFSDEQFF.

CDR3: CASGKGVWGYTF. The CDR3 nucleotides read TGTGCCAGCGGCAAGGGAGTTTGGGGCTACACCTTC. This chain joins TRBV27 and TRBJ1-2; no reliable D call. CDR3 length: 12 residues. V was pared by 8 bases and J by 8 bases, with 15 bases between. Germline CDR1 and CDR2: MNHEY and SMNVEV (reference sequence).

This clone was seen a few times. The chain is built from TRBV5-1 and TRBJ2-1, with D maybe TRBD1 (5 bases). The CDR3 is 15 amino acids. Trimming took off 1 base at V and 4 bases at J, with 12 bases between the two ends. CDR1 SGHRS and CDR2 YFSETQ come from the germline V gene. The CDR3 DNA is TGCGCCAGCAGCTTGATCAGGGTGGGGTACAATGAGCAGTTCTTC. Protein: CASSLIRVGYNEQFF.

This rearrangement joins TRBV27 to TRBJ1-6, with D perhaps matching TRBD1 (6 bases). Trimming removed 2 bases from V and 0 bases from J, with 8 bases in between. The CDR3 extends over 16 amino acids. In germline, CDR1 is MNHEY, CDR2 SMNVEV (reference sequence). CDR3 sequence reads: CASSLGGGSYNSPLHF. The CDR3 DNA follows: TGTGCCAGCAGTTTAGGGGGCGGCTCCTATAATTCACCCCTCCACTTT.

The genes are TRBV7-2 and TRBJ1-3; D gene uncertain. V was clipped by 6 bases and J by 0 bases, with 6 bases between them. The CDR3 spans 13 residues. Germline CDR1 is SGHTA and CDR2 is FQGNSA. The CDR3 sequence is CASRQSSGNTIYF. The CDR3 DNA follows: TGTGCCAGCAGACAGAGCTCTGGAAACACCATATATTTT.

The count of this clone is one. V gene TRBV9 combines with J gene TRBJ2-1, with 15 nucleotides matching TRBD2. The germline CDR1 and CDR2 sequences are SGDLS and YYNGEE. The J segment lost 7 bases and the V segment lost 4 bases, leaving 9 bases of the junction unmatched. CDR3 length: 17 residues. Written as DNA, the CDR3 is TGTGCCAGCAGCCCGCTCGGACTAGCGGGGGGGATGAATGAGCAGTTCTTC. This translates into CASSPLGLAGGMNEQFF.

This chain joins TRBV4-2 and TRBJ2-5; perhaps TRBD1 as D (5 bases). V was trimmed by 4 bases and J by 4 bases, leaving 22 bases between them. The germline CDR1 and CDR2 sequences are LGHNA and YNFKEQ. The CDR3 has 17 residues. CDR3 DNA: TGTGCCAGCAGCCGACCTGAGACAGAATCGAGTGGAGAGACCCAGTACTTC. Its translation is CASSRPETESSGETQYF.

This chain uses TRBV7-6 with TRBJ2-5, with D perhaps TRBD2 (6 bases). The CDR3 consists of 14 residues. The germline V and J ends were trimmed by 5 bases and 4 bases, with 14 bases remaining between them. CDR1 and CDR2 from the germline V gene are SGHVS and FNYEAQ. DNA of the CDR3: TGTGCCAGCAGCCCCTCCTCTAGCGCAGAGACCCAGTACTTC. It encodes CASSPSSSAETQYF.

This sequence joins TRBV7-3 and TRBJ2-1; perhaps TRBD2 as D (7 bases). V was clipped by 6 bases and J by 2 bases, with 14 bases between them. Germline-derived CDR1 and CDR2 are SGHTA and FQGTGA. CDR3 length: 15 amino acids. The chain's CDR3 is CASSSRGAPYNEQFF. CDR3 nucleotides: TGTGCCAGCAGTTCCCGGGGGGCCCCCTACAATGAGCAGTTCTTC. The full variable domain, its missing parts supplied by reference TRBV7-3 and TRBJ2-1, is GAGVSQTPSNKVTEKGKYVELRCDPISGHTALYWYRQSLGQGPEFLIYFQGTGAADDSGLPNDRFFAVRPEGSVSTLKIQRTERGDSAVYLCASSSRGAPYNEQFFGPGTRLTVL.

The V call is TRBV11-2, the J call TRBJ2-5; 14 bases fit TRBD2. V was clipped by 4 bases and J by 5 bases; unmatched bases: 3. The germline gives CDR1 SGHAT, CDR2 FQNNGV. This CDR3 spans 15 amino acids. The CDR3 coding sequence is TGTGCCAGCAGCTCGAGACTAGCGGGGGGGGAGACCCAGTACTTC. Protein sequence: CASSSRLAGGETQYF.

On this clone itself: Other nucleotide sequences in the sample specify the same CDR3. V gene TRBV4-1 combines with J gene TRBJ1-3; D unclear. V was clipped by 0 bases and J by 0 bases, with 18 bases between them. CDR3 length equals 19 residues. The germline V gene encodes CDR1 MGHRA and CDR2 YSYEKL. As DNA, the CDR3 is TGCGCCAGCAGCCAAGACCTGCCTAACCGCCCCTCCTCTGGAAACACCATATATTTT. Translated, it gives CASSQDLPNRPSSGNTIYF.

This clone was observed a few times. J is TRBJ1-2 and V is TRBV4-3; TRBD1 agrees at 10 bases. This CDR3 has 14 residues. Germline CDR1 LGHNA, CDR2 YSLEER. V was clipped by 2 bases and J by 7 bases; unmatched bases: 4. The CDR3 coding sequence is TGCGCCAGCAGCCAAACCGGGACAGGGGCTGGCTACACCTTC. Translating it yields CASSQTGTGAGYTF.

The chain links TRBV19 to TRBJ1-2; 7 positions agree with TRBD1. With 5 bases clipped from V and 9 bases from J, the junction kept 15 bases outside the gene matches. In germline, CDR1 is LNHDA, CDR2 SQIVND (reference sequence). The CDR3 length is 15 residues. Here the CDR3 reads CASSPRQGNGRSYTF. DNA for the CDR3: TGTGCCAGTAGTCCTCGACAGGGTAACGGGCGAAGCTACACCTTC.

This clone was counted a single time. The chain couples TRBV7-2 to TRBJ1-1; weak D call: TRBD1 (6 bases). V was shortened by 5 bases and J by 14 bases, with 24 bases between the two germline ends. CDR3 length: 14 amino acids. Germline V lookup: CDR1 SGHTA, CDR2 FQGNSA. The CDR3 coding sequence is TGTGCCAGCAGCCCCTACGGACAGCTGGCAGATCTATTCTTT. Protein sequence: CASSPYGQLADLFF.

This clone has more than one count but fewer than ten. The chain joins TRBV29-1 to TRBJ1-2; TRBD1 is a possible D gene (5 bases). CDR1 and CDR2 (germline): SQVTM, ANQGSEA. The CDR3 contains 11 residues. The V gene lost 5 bases and the J gene lost 8 bases, with 12 bases spanning the gap. The DNA of the CDR3 is TGCAGCGTTTCTGGGGCCGGGGGCTACACCTTC. Amino acid sequence: CSVSGAGGYTF.

This chain links TRBV7-8 with TRBJ2-3, with 10 bases matching TRBD1. Germline V gene sequence: CDR1 SGHVS, CDR2 FQNEAQ. V lost 5 bases to trimming and J lost 4 bases; unmatched junction nucleotides: 9. The CDR3 runs 16 residues. The CDR3 sequence: CASSITRGQGSDTQYF. The CDR3 nucleotides read TGTGCCAGCAGCATTACCCGGGGACAGGGGTCAGATACGCAGTATTTT.

CDR3 in DNA: TGTGCCAGCAGGGACAGGAAAGGAGTCTACGAGCAGTACTTC. Translating gives CASRDRKGVYEQYF. The chain employs TRBV7-3 and TRBJ2-7; 7 bases agree with TRBD1. The CDR3 extends over 14 amino acids. Germline V gene lookup returns CDR1 SGHTA and CDR2 FQGTGA. Trimming took 6 bases from V and 3 from J; bases not matched to a gene: 8.

The V and J genes are TRBV2 and TRBJ2-7; 7 bases line up with TRBD1. With 8 bases clipped from V and 3 bases from J, the junction kept 10 bases outside the gene matches. This CDR3 region has 14 residues. CDR1 SNHLY and CDR2 FYNNEI come from the germline V gene. The CDR3 protein is CASSYSGQYYEQYF. CDR3 nucleotide sequence: TGTGCCAGCTCGTACTCGGGACAGTACTACGAGCAGTACTTC.

The rearrangement joins TRBV2 to TRBJ1-1, with D possibly TRBD1 on 6 matching bases. This CDR3 region has 14 residues. Germline assignment: CDR1 SNHLY and CDR2 FYNNEI. The ends were cut back, 6 bases at V and 0 bases at J, with 11 bases in the middle. This CDR3 is CASRLDRLNTEAFF. Here the CDR3 DNA reads TGTGCCAGCAGATTGGACAGATTGAACACTGAAGCTTTCTTT.

The chain combines TRBV20-1 with TRBJ2-1; D is uncertain. Germline lookup yields CDR1 DFQATT and CDR2 SNEGSKA (reference sequence). This CDR3 contains 11 residues. V gave up 6 bases and J gave up 4 bases, with 7 bases separating them. Here the CDR3 DNA reads TGCAGTGCCACACTATACAATGAGCAGTTCTTC. As protein: CSATLYNEQFF.

The chain joins TRBV7-3 to TRBJ1-1; D unresolved. The CDR3 runs to 13 residues. V was cut by 0 bases and J by 5 bases, with 7 bases left in between. Germline V lookup: CDR1 SGHTA, CDR2 FQGTGA. CDR3 sequence (DNA): TGTGCCAGCAGCTTAACACGCGTTACTGAAGCTTTCTTT. It specifies CASSLTRVTEAFF.

The chain carries TRBV2 and TRBJ1-1; TRBD1 might be the D (5 bases). Trimming removed 5 bases from V and 8 bases from J, with 12 bases in between. Germline CDR1 SNHLY, CDR2 FYNNEI. The CDR3 spans 12 residues. The CDR3 DNA follows: TGTGCCAGCAGTTGGGACTTTACAGAAGCTTTCTTT. Translated, it gives CASSWDFTEAFF.

The CDR3 sequence: CASSSGGTSSDTQYF. As DNA, the CDR3 is TGCGCCAGCAGCTCTGGGGGGACTAGCAGCGATACGCAGTATTTT. The chain is built from TRBV5-1 and TRBJ2-3, with TRBD2 identical over 9 bases. Losses at the gene ends were 3 bases for V and 6 bases for J; bases not matched to a gene: 8. Germline CDR1 reads SGHRS; CDR2 reads YFSETQ. This CDR3 comprises 15 residues.

This clone was detected a few times. The V gene is TRBV4-3, the J gene TRBJ1-2; 7 bases are shared with TRBD1. CDR3 length equals 15 residues. The V gene end was trimmed by 4 bases and the J gene end by 4 bases; junction bases not matched to a gene: 9. CDR1 is LGHNA and CDR2 is YSLEER in the germline V gene. CDR3 protein: CASSPHPGQTYGYTF. In DNA form, the CDR3 reads TGCGCCAGCAGCCCGCACCCGGGACAGACCTATGGCTACACCTTC.

This clone was observed a handful of times. The J gene is TRBJ1-2, the V gene TRBV7-9, with TRBD1 matching over 7 bases. Trimming took 3 bases from V and 7 from J; bases not matched to a gene: 8. The CDR3 has 14 amino acids. Germline CDR1 is SEHNR and CDR2 is FQNEAQ (reference sequence). Written as DNA, the CDR3 is TGTGCCAGCAGCTTGGATGGACAGGACTCTGGCTACACCTTC. Protein product: CASSLDGQDSGYTF.

The chain uses TRBV27 and TRBJ2-3; TRBD1 aligns across 8 bases. The CDR3 has 16 residues. The germline CDR1 and CDR2 sequences are MNHEY and SMNVEV (reference sequence). The V segment lost 8 bases and the J segment 2 bases; nucleotides outside the gene matches: 12. In DNA, the CDR3 is TGTGCCAGCGTTGACTTGGGGACAGGTTACACAGATACGCAGTATTTT. Encoded protein: CASVDLGTGYTDTQYF.

The chain combines TRBV25-1 with TRBJ2-1, with 7 nucleotides matching TRBD1. CDR3 length: 18 residues. Per germline, CDR1 MGHDK and CDR2 SYGVNS. Trimming at V came to 2 bases and at J to 5 bases, leaving 15 bases not matched to a gene. The CDR3 reads CASSELGYRAQGDNEQFF. In nucleotides, the CDR3 is TGTGCCAGCAGTGAACTGGGGTACAGGGCCCAGGGGGACAATGAGCAGTTCTTC.

This clone was found once. The CDR3 loop reads CASSLVDRGQDEQYF. The CDR3 region has the DNA TGTGCCAGCAGCTTAGTAGACAGGGGGCAAGACGAGCAGTACTTC. V gene TRBV7-9 combines with J gene TRBJ2-7; 10 bases are shared with TRBD1. After removal of 1 base from V and 5 bases from J, the junction contained 5 bases not matched to a gene. From germline, CDR1 is SEHNR and CDR2 FQNEAQ (reference sequence). The CDR3 runs 15 residues.

This clone has a single count. The V gene is TRBV29-1, the J gene TRBJ1-1, with D unclear. Per germline, CDR1 SQVTM and CDR2 ANQGSEA. With 6 bases removed from V and 4 bases from J, the gap between germline ends came to 12 bases. This CDR3 has 12 amino acids. Written as DNA, the CDR3 is TGCAGCGTGCTCCGGGGTACCACTGAAGCTTTCTTT. Protein: CSVLRGTTEAFF.

The chain joins TRBV18 to TRBJ2-3; D possibly corresponds to TRBD1 (6 bases). The CDR3 totals 17 residues. Trimming removed 0 bases from V and 0 bases from J, with 13 bases in between. Germline V gives CDR1 KGHSH, CDR2 LQKENI. The CDR3 sequence is CASSPPGAYTSTDTQYF. The CDR3, as DNA: TGTGCCAGCTCACCACCGGGGGCATACACTAGCACAGATACGCAGTATTTT.